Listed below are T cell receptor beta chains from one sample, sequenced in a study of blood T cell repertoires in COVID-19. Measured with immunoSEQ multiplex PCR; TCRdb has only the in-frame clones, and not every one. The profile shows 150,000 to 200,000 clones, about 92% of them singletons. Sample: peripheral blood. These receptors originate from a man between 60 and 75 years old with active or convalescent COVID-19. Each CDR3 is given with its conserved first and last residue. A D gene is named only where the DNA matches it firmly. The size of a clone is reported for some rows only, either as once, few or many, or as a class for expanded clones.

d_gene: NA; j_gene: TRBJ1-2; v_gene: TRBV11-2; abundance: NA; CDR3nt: TGTGCCAGCAGCTTAGGACATCAATTTCCCTACACCTTC; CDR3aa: CASSLGHQFPYTF
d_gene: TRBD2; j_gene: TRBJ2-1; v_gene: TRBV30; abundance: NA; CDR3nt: TGTGCCTGGGGACGGGGGGGTCGGACAAATGAGCAGTTCTTC; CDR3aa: CAWGRGGRTNEQFF
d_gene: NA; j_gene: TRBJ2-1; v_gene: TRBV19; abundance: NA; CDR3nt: TGTGCCAGTACGGGACACCACTACAATGAGCAGTTCTTC; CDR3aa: CASTGHHYNEQFF
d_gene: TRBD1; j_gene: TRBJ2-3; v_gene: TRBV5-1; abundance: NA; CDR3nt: TGCGCCAGCAGCCCAACCCCGGACAGGGGCCCAGATACGCAGTATTTT; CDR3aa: CASSPTPDRGPDTQYF
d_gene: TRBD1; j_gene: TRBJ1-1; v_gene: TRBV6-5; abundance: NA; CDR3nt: TGTGCCAGCAGTTCCCCGGGACAGGGAATAAACACTGAAGCTTTCTTT; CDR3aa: CASSSPGQGINTEAFF
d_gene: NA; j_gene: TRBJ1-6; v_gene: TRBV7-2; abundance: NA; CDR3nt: TGTGCCAGCAGCTTAGAGGACGCCGGGATCATTCATTCACCCCTCCACTTT; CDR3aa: CASSLEDAGIIHSPLHF
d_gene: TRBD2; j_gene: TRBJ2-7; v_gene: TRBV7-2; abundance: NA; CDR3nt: TGTGCCAGCAGCTCTGGGACGGGACTAGCGGGAGGTAAAGGCTACGAGCAGTACTTC; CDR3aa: CASSSGTGLAGGKGYEQYF
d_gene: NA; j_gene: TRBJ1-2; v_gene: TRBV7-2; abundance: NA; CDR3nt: TGTGCCAGCAGCTTAGATACAGGGACCTATGGCTACACCTTC; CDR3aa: CASSLDTGTYGYTF
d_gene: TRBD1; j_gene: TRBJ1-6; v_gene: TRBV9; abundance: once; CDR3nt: TGTGCCAGCAGCGCCTCCGGCGGGACAGTAGGTTCACCCCTCCACTTT; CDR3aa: CASSASGGTVGSPLHF
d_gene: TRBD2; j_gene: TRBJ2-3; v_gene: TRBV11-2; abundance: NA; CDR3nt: TGTGCCAGCAGCTTAGATTCGGCTAGCGGGGGCGCAGTAGAGTATTTT; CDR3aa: CASSLDSASGGAVEYF
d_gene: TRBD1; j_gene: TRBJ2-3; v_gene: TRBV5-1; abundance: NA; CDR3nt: TGCGCCAGCAGCTCTACAGGGGGCAAAACAGATACGCAGTATTTT; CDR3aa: CASSSTGGKTDTQYF
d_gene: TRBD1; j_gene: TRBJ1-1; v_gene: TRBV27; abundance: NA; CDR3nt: TGTGCCAGCAGTCTCCCGGGACAGGGAACAGCTTTCTTT; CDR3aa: CASSLPGQGTAFF
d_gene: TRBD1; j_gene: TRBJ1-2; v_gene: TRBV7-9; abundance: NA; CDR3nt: TGTGCCAGCAGCCGACAGGGTAACGATGGCTACACCTTC; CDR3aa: CASSRQGNDGYTF
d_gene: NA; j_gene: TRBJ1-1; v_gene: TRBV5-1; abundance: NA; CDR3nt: TGCGCCAGCAGCCAATATTCGGTTAGGAACACTGAAGCTTTCTTT; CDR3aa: CASSQYSVRNTEAFF
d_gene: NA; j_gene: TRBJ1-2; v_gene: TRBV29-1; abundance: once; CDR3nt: TGCAGCGTTGAAGCAGGCAGGGCCTATGGCTACACCTTC; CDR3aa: CSVEAGRAYGYTF
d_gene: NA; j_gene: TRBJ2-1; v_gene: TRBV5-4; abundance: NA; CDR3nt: TGTGCCAGCAGCGGGGACTTCGGGAGCTACAATGAGCAGTTCTTC; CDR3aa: CASSGDFGSYNEQFF
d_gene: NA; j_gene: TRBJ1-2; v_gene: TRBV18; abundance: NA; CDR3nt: TGTGCCAGCTCACCACCAGGGAGGGGGATGAATGGCTACACCTTC; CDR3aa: CASSPPGRGMNGYTF
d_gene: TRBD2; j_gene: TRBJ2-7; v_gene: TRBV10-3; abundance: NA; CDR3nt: TGTGCCATGGGGACTAGCGGGGGCAACGAGCAGTACTTC; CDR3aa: CAMGTSGGNEQYF
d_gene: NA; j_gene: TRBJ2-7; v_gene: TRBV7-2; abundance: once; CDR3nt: TGTGCCAGCAGCTTCGGGACTGTACGCGAGCAGTACTTC; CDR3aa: CASSFGTVREQYF
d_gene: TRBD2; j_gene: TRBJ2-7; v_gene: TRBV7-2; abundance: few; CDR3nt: TGTGCCAGCAGCTTAGTAATGACTAGCGGGGGATACGAGCAGTACTTC; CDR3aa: CASSLVMTSGGYEQYF
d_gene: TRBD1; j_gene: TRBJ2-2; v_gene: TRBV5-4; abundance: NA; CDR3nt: TGTGCCAGCAGCTTACCCGCCGGGACAGGGGTTACCGGGGAGCTGTTTTTT; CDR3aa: CASSLPAGTGVTGELFF
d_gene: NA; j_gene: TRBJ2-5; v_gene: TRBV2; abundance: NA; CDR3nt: TGTGCCAGCAGTGGGGGCCGGCAAGAGACCCAGTACTTC; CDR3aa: CASSGGRQETQYF
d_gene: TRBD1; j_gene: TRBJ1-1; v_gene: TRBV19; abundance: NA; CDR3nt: TGTGCCAGTAGTGCGTTAAACAGGGGGCGGACTGAAGCTTTCTTT; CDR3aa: CASSALNRGRTEAFF
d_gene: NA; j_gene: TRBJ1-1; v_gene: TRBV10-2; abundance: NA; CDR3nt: TGCGCCAGCAGTGATGGGGGGTTGGGGGCTTTCTTT; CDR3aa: CASSDGGLGAFF
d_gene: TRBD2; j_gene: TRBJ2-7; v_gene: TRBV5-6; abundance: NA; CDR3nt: TGTGCCAGCAGCTCGTCTAGCGGGAGGGCCTTGTACGAGCAGTACTTC; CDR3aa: CASSSSSGRALYEQYF
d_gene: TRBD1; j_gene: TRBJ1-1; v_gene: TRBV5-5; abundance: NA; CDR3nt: TGTGCCAGCAGCCCCCGGGACAGGGTGAACACTGAAGCTTTCTTT; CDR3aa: CASSPRDRVNTEAFF
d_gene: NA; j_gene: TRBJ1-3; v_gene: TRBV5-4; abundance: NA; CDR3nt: TGTGCCAGCACGATCGACAGCACTGGAAACACCATATATTTT; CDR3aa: CASTIDSTGNTIYF
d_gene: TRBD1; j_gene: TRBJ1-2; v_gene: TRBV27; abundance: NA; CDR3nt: TGTGCCAGCAGTTTCCAGGGGGACTATGGCTACACCTTC; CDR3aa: CASSFQGDYGYTF
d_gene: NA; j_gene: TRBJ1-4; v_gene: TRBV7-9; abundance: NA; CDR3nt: TGTGCCAGCAGCTTAGGTCCGGAAAAACTGTTTTTT; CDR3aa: CASSLGPEKLFF
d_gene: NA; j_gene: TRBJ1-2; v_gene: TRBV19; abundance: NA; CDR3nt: TGTGCCAGTAACGAGAGGAGAGATTCCTATGGCTACACCTTC; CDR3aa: CASNERRDSYGYTF
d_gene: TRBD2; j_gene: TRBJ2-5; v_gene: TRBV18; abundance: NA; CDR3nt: TGTGCCAGCTCACCCGCAGCGGGAGGACAAGGGGGAGAGACCCAGTACTTC; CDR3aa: CASSPAAGGQGGETQYF
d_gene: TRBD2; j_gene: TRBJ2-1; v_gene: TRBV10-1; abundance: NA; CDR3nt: TGCGCCAGCAGTAGAGACGGGACTAGCTATTACAATGAGCAGTTCTTC; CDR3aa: CASSRDGTSYYNEQFF
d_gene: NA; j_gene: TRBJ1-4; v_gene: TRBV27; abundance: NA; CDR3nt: TGTGCCAGCGGGCTCACAGGGAATGAAAAACTGTTTTTT; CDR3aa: CASGLTGNEKLFF
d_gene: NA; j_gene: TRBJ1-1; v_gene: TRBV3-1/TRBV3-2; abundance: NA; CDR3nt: TGTGCCAGCAGCCTCAGCAGGGGAGGGTCTGAAGCTTTCTTT; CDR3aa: CASSLSRGGSEAFF
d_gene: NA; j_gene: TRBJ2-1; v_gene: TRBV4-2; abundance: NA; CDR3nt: TGTGCCAGCAGCCAAATAACCGGCAGGGCCAATGAGCAGTTCTTC; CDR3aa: CASSQITGRANEQFF
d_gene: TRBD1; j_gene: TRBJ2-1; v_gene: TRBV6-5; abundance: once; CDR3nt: TGTGCCAGCAGGCGGACAGGGGGTACCGATGAGCAGTTCTTC; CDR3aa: CASRRTGGTDEQFF
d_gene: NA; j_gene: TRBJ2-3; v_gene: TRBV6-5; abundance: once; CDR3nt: TGTGCCAGCAGACGGACATCTAGCACAGATACGCAGTATTTT; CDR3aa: CASRRTSSTDTQYF